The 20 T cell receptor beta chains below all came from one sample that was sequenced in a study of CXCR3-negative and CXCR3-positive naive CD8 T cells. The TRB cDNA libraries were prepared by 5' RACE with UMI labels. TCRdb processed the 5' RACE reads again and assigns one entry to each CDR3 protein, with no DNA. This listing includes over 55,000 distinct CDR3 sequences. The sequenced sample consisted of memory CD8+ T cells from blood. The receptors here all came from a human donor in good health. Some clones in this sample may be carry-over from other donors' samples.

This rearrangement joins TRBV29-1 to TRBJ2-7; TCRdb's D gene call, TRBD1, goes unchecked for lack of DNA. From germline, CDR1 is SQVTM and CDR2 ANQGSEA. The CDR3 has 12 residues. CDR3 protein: CSEKDRTFEQYF.

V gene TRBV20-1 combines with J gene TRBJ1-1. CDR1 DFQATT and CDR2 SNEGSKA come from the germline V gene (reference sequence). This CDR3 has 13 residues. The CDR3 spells CSAGFDGGTEAFF.

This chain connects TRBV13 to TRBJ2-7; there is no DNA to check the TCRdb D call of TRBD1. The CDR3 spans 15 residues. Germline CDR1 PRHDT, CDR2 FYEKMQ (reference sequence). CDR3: CASSLLGGSSYEQYF.

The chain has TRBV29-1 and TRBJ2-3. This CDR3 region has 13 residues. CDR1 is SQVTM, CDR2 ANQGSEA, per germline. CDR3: CSVSPASPGTQYF.

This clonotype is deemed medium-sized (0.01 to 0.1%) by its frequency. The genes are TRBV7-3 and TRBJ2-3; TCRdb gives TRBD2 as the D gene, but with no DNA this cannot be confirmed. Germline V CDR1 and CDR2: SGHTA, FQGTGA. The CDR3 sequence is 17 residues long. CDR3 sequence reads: CASSPDLGLADTDTQYF.

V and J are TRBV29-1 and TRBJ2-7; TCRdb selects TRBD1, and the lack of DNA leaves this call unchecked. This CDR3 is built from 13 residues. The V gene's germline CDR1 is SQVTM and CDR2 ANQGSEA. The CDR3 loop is CSVAGQGSYEQYF.

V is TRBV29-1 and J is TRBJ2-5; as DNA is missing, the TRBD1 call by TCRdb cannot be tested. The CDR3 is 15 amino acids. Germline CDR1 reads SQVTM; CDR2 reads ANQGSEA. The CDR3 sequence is CSVVPGQGAMETQYF.

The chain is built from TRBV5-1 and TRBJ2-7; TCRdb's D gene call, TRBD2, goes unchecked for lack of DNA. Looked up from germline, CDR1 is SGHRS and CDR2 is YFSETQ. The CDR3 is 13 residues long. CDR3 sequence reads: CASSLVSRDEQYF.

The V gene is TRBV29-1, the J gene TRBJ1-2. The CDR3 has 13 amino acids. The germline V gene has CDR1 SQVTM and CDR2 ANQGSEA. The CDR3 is CSVEDRQAWGYTF.

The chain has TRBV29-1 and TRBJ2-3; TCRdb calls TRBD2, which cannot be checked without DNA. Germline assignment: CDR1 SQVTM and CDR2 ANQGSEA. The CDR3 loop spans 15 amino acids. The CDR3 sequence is CSALRADLSTDTQYF.

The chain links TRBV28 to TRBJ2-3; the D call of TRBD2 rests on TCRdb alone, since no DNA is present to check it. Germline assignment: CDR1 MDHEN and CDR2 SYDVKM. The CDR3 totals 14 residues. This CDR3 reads CASSFLRETDTQYF. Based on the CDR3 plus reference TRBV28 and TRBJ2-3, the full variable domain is DVKVTQSSRYLVKRTGEKVFLECVQDMDHENMFWYRQDPGLGLRLIYFSYDVKMKEKGDIPEGYSVSREKKERFSLILESASTNQTSMYLCASSFLRETDTQYFGPGTRLTVL.

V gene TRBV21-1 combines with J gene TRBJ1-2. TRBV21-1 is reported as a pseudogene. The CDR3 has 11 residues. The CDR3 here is CASSKGKDYTF.

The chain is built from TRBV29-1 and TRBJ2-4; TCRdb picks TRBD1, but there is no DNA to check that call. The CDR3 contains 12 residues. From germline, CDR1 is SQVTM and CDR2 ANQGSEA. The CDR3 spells CSVRQEMYIQYF.

The CDR3: CGGRVGDYGYTF. The J gene is TRBJ1-2, the V gene TRBV20-1; TCRdb names TRBD1, which stays unverified in the absence of DNA. The CDR3 consists of 12 residues. Germline values: CDR1 DFQATT, CDR2 SNEGSKA (reference sequence).

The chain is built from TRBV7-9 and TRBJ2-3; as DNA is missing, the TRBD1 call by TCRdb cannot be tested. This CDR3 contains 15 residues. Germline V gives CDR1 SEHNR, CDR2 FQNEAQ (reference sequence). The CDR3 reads CASSPREMSTDTQYF. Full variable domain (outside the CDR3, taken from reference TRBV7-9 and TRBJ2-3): DTGVSQNPRHKITKRGQNVTFRCDPISEHNRLYWYRQTLGQGPEFLTYFQNEAQLEKSRLLSDRFSAERPKGSFSTLEIQRTEQGDSAMYLCASSPREMSTDTQYFGPGTRLTVL.

The CDR3 protein is CASSLGSPPYEQYF. The chain is built from TRBV6-5 and TRBJ2-7; lacking DNA, the TRBD2 call made by TCRdb goes unchecked. CDR1 is MNHEY, CDR2 SVGAGI, per germline. This CDR3 spans 14 amino acids.

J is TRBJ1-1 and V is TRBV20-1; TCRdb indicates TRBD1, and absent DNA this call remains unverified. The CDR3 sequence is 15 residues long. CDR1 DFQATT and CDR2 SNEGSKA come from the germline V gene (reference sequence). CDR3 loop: CSGGTGRLGNTEAFF.

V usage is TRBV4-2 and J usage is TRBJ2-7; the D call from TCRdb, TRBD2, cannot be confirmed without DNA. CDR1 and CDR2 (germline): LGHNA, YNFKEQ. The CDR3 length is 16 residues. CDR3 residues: CASSQDPSGGAYEQYF.

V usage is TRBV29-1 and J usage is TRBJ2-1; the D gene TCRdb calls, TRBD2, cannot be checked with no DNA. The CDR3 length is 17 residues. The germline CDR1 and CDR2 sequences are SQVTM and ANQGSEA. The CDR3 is CSVQDVVAGGFYNEQFF.

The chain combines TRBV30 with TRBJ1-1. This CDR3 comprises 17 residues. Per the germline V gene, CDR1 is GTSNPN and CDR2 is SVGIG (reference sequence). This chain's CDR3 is CAWSDPPRREGKTEAFF.